Presented here are 4 T cell receptor beta chains from one specimen sequenced in a study of shared clonotypes between healthy human individuals. TCRdb's copy holds only in-frame clones and misses some; the assay was immunoSEQ multiplex PCR. Of 1.6 million or so clones listed, over 95% were seen once; the top ten hold roughly 1.2%. The specimen was naive CD4+ T cells sorted from blood. Indicated subset: CD45RA+ positively selected. These receptors were collected from a young man in good health.

The chain is built from TRBV30 and TRBJ2-1, with TRBD2 matching over 8 bases. V lost 1 base and J lost 9; bases outside the gene matches: 11. The V gene's germline CDR1 is GTSNPN and CDR2 SVGIG (reference sequence). The CDR3 is 15 amino acids. The CDR3 bases are TGTGCCTGGAGTGGGGGACTAGTTACTGTCGGTGAGCAGTTCTTC. Amino acids: CAWSGGLVTVGEQFF.

CDR3 in DNA: TGTGCCAGTAGTCTCTGGACAAGAAGTAATGAAAAACTGTTTTTT. Translating gives CASSLWTRSNEKLFF. This sequence joins TRBV19 and TRBJ1-4; a possible D gene is TRBD1 (5 bases). CDR1 is LNHDA, CDR2 SQIVND, per germline (reference sequence). This CDR3 comprises 15 residues. V was clipped by 5 bases and J by 4 bases, with 14 bases between them. Based on the CDR3 plus reference TRBV19 and TRBJ1-4, the full variable domain is DGGITQSPKYLFRKEGQNVTLSCEQNLNHDAMYWYRQDPGQGLRLIYYSQIVNDFQKGDIAEGYSVSREKKESFPLTVTSAQKNPTAFYLCASSLWTRSNEKLFFGSGTQLSVL.

A few counts support this clone. DNA for the CDR3: TGTGCCAGCAGCCCCGTCTTCGGGACAGCAACTAGCGGGAGATTCAATGAGCAGTTCTTC. The encoded protein is CASSPVFGTATSGRFNEQFF. This chain uses TRBV5-5 with TRBJ2-1; TRBD2 aligns across 11 bases. Germline V gene sequence: CDR1 SGHKS, CDR2 YYEKEE (reference sequence). This CDR3 has 20 amino acids. V was clipped by 4 bases and J by 6 bases; unmatched bases: 21.

The chain carries TRBV5-1 and TRBJ2-1; D is perhaps TRBD2 (6 bases). The CDR3 sequence is 15 residues long. The germline V gene has CDR1 SGHRS and CDR2 YFSETQ. The ends were cut back, 5 bases at V and 0 bases at J, with 12 bases in the middle. DNA for the CDR3: TGCGCCAGCAGGGCGGGGCTAAGCTCCTACAATGAGCAGTTCTTC. This sequence encodes CASRAGLSSYNEQFF.